The clone carrying this T cell receptor beta chain was seen many times. What it binds is not known. The PBMCs were sourced from fresh peripheral blood (10 ml). The sample belongs to a study of T cells in Graves' hyperthyroidism and ophthalmopathy. The investigators amplified TCR beta CDR3 regions from RNA transcripts. A first-round RT-PCR of the TCR CDR3 used the HTBI primer set. TCRdb ran MiXCR on the multiplex PCR reads and lists one entry per CDR3 protein. The table has around 290,000 distinct CDR3 sequences, roughly 13% seen once. Findings and caveats of the study: Ophthalmopathy was model-predicted a median about 6.9 months pre-onset. The blood repertoire included most of the expanded thyroid clonotypes above 0.001. Ophthalmopathy and stable hyperthyroidism were separated by a 13 V-J model.

This clonotype was sampled from a woman aged 40-49 years with Graves' hyperthyroidism. The material sequenced was blood.

The CDR3 protein is CSATRGADYNEQFF. In DNA form, the CDR3 reads TGCAGTGCTACGCGTGGGGCCGACTACAATGAGCAGTTCTTC. The V gene is TRBV20-1, the J gene TRBJ2-1, with a possible D match to TRBD1 (5 bases). The CDR3 spans 14 residues. Between the trimmed V and J ends, which lost 4 bases and 3 bases, there was a span of 13 bases. The germline V gene encodes CDR1 DFQATT and CDR2 SNEGSKA (reference sequence).